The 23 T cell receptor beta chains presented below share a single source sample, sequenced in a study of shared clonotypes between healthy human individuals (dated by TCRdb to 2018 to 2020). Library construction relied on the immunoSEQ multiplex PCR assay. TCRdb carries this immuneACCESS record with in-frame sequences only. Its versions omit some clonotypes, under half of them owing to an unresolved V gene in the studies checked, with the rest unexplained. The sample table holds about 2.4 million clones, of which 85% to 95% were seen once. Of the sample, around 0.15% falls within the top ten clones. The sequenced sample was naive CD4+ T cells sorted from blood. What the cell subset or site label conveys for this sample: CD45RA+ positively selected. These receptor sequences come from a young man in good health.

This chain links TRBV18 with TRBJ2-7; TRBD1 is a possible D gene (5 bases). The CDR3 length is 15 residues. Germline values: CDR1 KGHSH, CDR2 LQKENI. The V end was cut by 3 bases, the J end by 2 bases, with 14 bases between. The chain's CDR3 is CASSPVPGNPYEQYF. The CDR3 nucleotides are TGTGCCAGCTCACCGGTTCCAGGGAACCCCTACGAGCAGTACTTC.

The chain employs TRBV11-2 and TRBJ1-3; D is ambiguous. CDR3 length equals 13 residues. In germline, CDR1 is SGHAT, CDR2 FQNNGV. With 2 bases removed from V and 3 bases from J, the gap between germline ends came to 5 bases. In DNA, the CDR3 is TGTGCCAGCAGCTTACGGTTTGGAAACACCATATATTTT. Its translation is CASSLRFGNTIYF.

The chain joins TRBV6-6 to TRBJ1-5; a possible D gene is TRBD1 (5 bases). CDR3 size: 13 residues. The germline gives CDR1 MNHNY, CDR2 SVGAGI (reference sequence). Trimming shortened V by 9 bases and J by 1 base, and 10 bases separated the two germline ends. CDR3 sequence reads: CASQGRSNQPQHF. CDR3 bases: TGTGCCAGTCAGGGCAGAAGCAATCAGCCCCAGCATTTT.

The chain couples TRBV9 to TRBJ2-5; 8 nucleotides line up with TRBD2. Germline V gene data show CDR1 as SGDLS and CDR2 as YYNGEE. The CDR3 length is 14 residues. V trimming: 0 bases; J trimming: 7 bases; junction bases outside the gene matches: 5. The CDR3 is CASSVVAGSGTQYF. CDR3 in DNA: TGTGCCAGCAGCGTAGTAGCGGGATCGGGGACCCAGTACTTC.

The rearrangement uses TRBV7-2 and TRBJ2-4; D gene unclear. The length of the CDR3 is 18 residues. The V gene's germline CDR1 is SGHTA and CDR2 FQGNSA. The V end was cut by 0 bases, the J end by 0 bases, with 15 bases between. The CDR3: CASSLAVGILGAKNIQYF. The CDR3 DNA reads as TGTGCCAGCAGCTTAGCGGTGGGTATCCTCGGAGCCAAAAACATTCAGTACTTC.

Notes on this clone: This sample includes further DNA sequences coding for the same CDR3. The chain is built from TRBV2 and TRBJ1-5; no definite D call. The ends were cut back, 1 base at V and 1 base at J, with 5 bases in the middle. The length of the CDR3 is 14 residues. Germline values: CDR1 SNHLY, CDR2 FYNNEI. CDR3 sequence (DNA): TGTGCCAGCAGTGAAGACAGCAGCAATCAGCCCCAGCATTTT. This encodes CASSEDSSNQPQHF.

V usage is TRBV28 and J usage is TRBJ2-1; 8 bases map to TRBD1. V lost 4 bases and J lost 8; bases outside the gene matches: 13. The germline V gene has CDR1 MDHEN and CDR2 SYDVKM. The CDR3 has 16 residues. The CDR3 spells CASSYPIKDRAHEQFF. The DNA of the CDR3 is TGTGCCAGCAGTTACCCGATTAAGGACAGGGCACATGAGCAGTTCTTC.

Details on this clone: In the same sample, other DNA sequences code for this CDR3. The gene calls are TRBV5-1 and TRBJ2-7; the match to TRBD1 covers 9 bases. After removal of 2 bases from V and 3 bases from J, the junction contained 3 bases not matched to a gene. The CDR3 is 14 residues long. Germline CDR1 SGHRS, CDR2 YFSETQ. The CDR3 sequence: CASSLPGQGYEQYF. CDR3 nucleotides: TGCGCCAGCAGCTTACCGGGACAGGGCTACGAGCAGTACTTC.

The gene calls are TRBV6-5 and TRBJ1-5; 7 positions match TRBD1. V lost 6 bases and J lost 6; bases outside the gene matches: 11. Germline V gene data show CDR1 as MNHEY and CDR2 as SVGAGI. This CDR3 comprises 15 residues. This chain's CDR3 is CASSNGQAGRQPQHF. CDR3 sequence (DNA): TGTGCCAGCAGCAATGGACAGGCGGGACGTCAGCCCCAGCATTTT.

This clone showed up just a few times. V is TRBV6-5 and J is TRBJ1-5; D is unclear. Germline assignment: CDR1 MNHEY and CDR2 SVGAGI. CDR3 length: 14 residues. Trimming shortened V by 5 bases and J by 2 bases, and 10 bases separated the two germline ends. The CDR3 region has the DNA TGTGCCAGCAGTCCCCGCCAACGCAATCAGCCCCAGCATTTT. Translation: CASSPRQRNQPQHF.

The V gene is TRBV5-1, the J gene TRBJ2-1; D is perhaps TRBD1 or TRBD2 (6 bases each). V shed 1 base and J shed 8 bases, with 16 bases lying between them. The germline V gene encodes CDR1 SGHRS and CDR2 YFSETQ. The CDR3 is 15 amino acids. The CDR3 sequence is CASSLRGASWDEQFF. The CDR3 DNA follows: TGCGCCAGCAGCTTGAGGGGGGCCAGTTGGGATGAGCAGTTCTTC. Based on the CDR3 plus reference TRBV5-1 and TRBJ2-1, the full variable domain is KAGVTQTPRYLIKTRGQQVTLSCSPISGHRSVSWYQQTPGQGLQFLFEYFSETQRNKGNFPGRFSGRQFSNSRSEMNVSTLELGDSALYLCASSLRGASWDEQFFGPGTRLTVL.

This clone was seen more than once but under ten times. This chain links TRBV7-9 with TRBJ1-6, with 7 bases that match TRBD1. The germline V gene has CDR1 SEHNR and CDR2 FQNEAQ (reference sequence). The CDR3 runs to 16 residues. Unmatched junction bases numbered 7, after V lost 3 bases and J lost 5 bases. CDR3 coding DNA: TGTGCCAGCAGCTTTTCCCCCGGGACAGATAATTCACCCCTCCACTTT. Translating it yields CASSFSPGTDNSPLHF.

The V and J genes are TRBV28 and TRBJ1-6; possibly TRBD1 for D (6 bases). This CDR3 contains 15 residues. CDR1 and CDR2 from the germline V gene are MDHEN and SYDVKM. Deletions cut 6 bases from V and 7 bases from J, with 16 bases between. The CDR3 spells CASRRGGQSNSPLHF. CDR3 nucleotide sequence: TGTGCCAGCAGGAGAGGCGGACAGAGCAATTCACCCCTCCACTTT.

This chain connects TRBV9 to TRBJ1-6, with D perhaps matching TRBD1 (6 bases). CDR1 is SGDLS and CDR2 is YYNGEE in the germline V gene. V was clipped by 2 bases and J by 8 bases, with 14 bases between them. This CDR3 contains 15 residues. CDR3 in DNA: TGTGCCAGCAGCGTCCAAACAGGGCCGGATTCACCCCTCCACTTT. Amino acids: CASSVQTGPDSPLHF.

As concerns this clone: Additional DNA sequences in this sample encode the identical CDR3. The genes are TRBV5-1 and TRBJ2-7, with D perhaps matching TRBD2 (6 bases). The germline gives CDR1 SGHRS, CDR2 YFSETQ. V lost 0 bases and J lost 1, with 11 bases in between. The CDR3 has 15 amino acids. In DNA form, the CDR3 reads TGCGCCAGCAGCTTGGGCGGGACGGCGTCCTACGAGCAGTACTTC. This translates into CASSLGGTASYEQYF.

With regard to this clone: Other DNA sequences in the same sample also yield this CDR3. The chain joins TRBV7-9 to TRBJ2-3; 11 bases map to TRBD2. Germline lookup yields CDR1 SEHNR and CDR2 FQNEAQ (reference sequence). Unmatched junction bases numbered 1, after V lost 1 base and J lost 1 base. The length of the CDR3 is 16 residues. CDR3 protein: CASSLELAGGTDTQYF. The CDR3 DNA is TGTGCCAGCAGCTTAGAACTAGCGGGAGGCACAGATACGCAGTATTTT.

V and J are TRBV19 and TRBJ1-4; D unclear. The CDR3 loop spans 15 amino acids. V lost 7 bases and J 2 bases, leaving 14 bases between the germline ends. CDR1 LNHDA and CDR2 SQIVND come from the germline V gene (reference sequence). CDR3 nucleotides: TGTGCCAGTACCCAACCAGGTGTGACTAATGAAAAACTGTTTTTT. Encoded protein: CASTQPGVTNEKLFF.

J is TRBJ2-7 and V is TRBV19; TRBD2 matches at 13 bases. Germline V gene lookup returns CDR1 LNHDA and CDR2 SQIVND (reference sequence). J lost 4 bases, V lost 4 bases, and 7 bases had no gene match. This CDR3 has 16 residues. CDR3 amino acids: CASSTLGLAGAYEQYF. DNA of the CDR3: TGTGCCAGTAGTACCCTCGGACTAGCGGGAGCTTACGAGCAGTACTTC.

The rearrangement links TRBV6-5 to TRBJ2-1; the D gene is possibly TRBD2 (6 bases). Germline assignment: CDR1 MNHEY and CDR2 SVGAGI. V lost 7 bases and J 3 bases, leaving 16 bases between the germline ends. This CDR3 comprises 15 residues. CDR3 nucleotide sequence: TGTGCCAGCATCCAGGGAGGACGGGGCTACAATGAGCAGTTCTTC. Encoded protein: CASIQGGRGYNEQFF.

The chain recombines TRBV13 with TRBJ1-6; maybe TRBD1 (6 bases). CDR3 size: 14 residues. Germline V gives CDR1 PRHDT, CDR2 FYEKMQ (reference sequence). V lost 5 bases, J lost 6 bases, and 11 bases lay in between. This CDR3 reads CASSPQGLNSPLHF. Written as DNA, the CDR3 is TGTGCCAGCAGCCCTCAGGGGCTTAATTCACCCCTCCACTTT.

CDR3 nucleotide sequence: TGTGCCAGTAGAAGGGGCTCCTATAATTCACCCCTCCACTTT. It codes for CASRRGSYNSPLHF. This chain joins TRBV19 and TRBJ1-6; TRBD1 might be the D (5 bases). In germline, CDR1 is LNHDA, CDR2 SQIVND (reference sequence). V was clipped by 6 bases and J by 0 bases, with 6 bases between them. This CDR3 region has 14 residues.

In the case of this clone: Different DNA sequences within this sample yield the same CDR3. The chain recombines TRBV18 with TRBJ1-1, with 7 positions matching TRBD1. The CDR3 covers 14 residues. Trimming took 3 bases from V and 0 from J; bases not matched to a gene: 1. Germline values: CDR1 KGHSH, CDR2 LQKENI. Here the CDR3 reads CASSPGQVNTEAFF. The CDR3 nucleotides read TGTGCCAGCTCACCCGGACAGGTGAACACTGAAGCTTTCTTT.

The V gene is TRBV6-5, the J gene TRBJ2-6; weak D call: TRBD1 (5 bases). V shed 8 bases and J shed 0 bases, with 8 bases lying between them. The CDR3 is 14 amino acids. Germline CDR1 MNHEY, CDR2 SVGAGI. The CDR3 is CASGAVSGANVLTF. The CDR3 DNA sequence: TGTGCCAGCGGGGCTGTCTCTGGGGCCAACGTCCTGACTTTC.